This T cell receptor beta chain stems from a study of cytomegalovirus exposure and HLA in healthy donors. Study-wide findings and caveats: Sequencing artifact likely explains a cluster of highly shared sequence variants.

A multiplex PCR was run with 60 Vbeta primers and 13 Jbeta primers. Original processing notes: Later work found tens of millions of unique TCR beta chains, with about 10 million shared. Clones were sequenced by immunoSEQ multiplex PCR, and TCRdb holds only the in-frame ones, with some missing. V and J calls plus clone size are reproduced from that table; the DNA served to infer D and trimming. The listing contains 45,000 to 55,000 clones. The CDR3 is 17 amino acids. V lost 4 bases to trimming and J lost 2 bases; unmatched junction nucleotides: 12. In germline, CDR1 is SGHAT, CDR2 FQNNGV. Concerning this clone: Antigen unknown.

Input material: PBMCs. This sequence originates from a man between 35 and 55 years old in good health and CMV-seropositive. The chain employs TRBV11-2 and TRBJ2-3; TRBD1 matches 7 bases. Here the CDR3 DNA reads TGTGCCAGCAGCTATTCGGGAAGGGGGCGCATCACAGATACGCAGTATTTT. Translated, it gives CASSYSGRGRITDTQYF. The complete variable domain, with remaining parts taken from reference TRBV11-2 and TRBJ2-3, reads EAGVAQSPRYKIIEKRQSVAFWCNPISGHATLYWYQQILGQGPKLLIQFQNNGVVDDSQLPKDRFSAERLKGVDSTLKIQPAKLEDSAVYLCASSYSGRGRITDTQYFGPGTRLTVL.